These 29 T cell receptor beta chains were sequenced from one sample in a study of neoadjuvant anti-PD-1 for oral cavity cancer. TCRdb keeps only in-frame clones here, not all; method: immunoSEQ multiplex PCR. Altogether fewer than 8,000 clones are present, 55% to 65% being singletons, with the ten largest covering under 4%. Time point defined: after neoadjuvant nivolumab, at surgical resection. The sequencing here drew on PBMCs, taken after nivolumab (anti-PD-1) treatment. The receptor source for this set is a person between 40 and 80 years old with oral cavity squamous cell carcinoma.

The chain uses TRBV5-4 and TRBJ1-2; 12 nucleotides agree with TRBD1. The CDR3 has 15 residues. Per the germline V gene, CDR1 is SGHNT and CDR2 is YYREEE (reference sequence). Losses at the gene ends were 2 bases for V and 5 bases for J; bases not matched to a gene: 4. The CDR3 loop is CASSFRDRGLYGYTF. The CDR3 nucleotides read TGTGCCAGCAGCTTCCGGGACAGGGGGCTTTATGGCTACACCTTC.

The gene calls are TRBV21-1 and TRBJ2-1; the listed D gene, TRBD2, was not tested against the DNA. TRBV21-1 is a listed pseudogene. CDR3 size: 17 residues. The CDR3 bases are TGTGCCAGCAGCCCCCGCTCCGGGACTCCCTTTTACAATGAGCAGTTCTTC. Translating it yields CASSPRSGTPFYNEQFF.

Only a few counts were recorded for this clone. This chain connects TRBV5-1 to TRBJ2-3, with D perhaps assigned TRBD1 or TRBD2 (5 bases each). With 0 bases removed from V and 0 bases from J, the gap between germline ends came to 8 bases. The CDR3 has 15 amino acids. Germline-derived CDR1 and CDR2 are SGHRS and YFSETQ. The CDR3 DNA reads TGCGCCAGCAGCTTGGCGGGGCTGAGCACAGATACGCAGTATTTT. Encoded protein: CASSLAGLSTDTQYF.

V usage is TRBV4-3 and J usage is TRBJ1-2; TRBD1 might be the D (6 bases). The germline gives CDR1 LGHNA, CDR2 YSLEER. The ends were cut back, 0 bases at V and 7 bases at J, with 21 bases in the middle. The CDR3 is made up of 17 amino acids. The CDR3 sequence: CASSQDLNDRTMSGYTF. The DNA for the CDR3 is TGCGCCAGCAGCCAAGATTTGAATGACAGGACTATGAGTGGCTACACCTTC.

Here the CDR3 DNA reads TGTGCCAGCAGTGGGACAGGGGTTTTGGGCTACACCTTC. The encoded protein is CASSGTGVLGYTF. The chain employs TRBV5-4 and TRBJ1-2; 10 bases line up with TRBD1. This CDR3 contains 13 residues. With V trimmed by 5 bases and J by 8 bases, 6 bases remained unmatched. The germline CDR1 and CDR2 sequences are SGHNT and YYREEE (reference sequence).

V is TRBV9 and J is TRBJ1-1; a possible D gene is TRBD1 (5 bases). There are 14 residues in the CDR3. Trimming removed 0 bases at V and 1 base at J, with 7 bases between. Germline V gene sequence: CDR1 SGDLS, CDR2 YYNGEE. The CDR3: CASSVGGRNTEAFF. CDR3 coding DNA: TGTGCCAGCAGCGTAGGGGGGAGGAACACTGAAGCTTTCTTT.

The chain joins TRBV11-1 to TRBJ2-7; no firm D call. The V end was cut by 0 bases, the J end by 7 bases, with 4 bases between. CDR1 is SGHAT and CDR2 is FQDESV in the germline V gene (reference sequence). The CDR3 contains 11 residues. The CDR3 region is CASSLAREQYF. The CDR3 DNA sequence: TGTGCCAGCAGCTTAGCTAGGGAGCAGTACTTC.

This clone was seen more than once but under ten times. The chain combines TRBV10-2 with TRBJ2-7, with 8 bases matching TRBD1. The CDR3 has 13 amino acids. Germline V gene lookup returns CDR1 WSHSY and CDR2 SAAADI. J gave up 2 bases and V 10 bases, and 7 bases lay outside the gene matches. CDR3 bases: TGCGCCACCCGACAGGGGATGCCCTACGAGCAGTACTTC. Residues: CATRQGMPYEQYF.

The gene calls are TRBV11-2 and TRBJ2-2; no reliable D call. CDR1 and CDR2 from the germline V gene are SGHAT and FQNNGV. This CDR3 has 14 amino acids. V was pared by 4 bases and J by 5 bases, with 11 bases between. CDR3 DNA sequence: TGTGCCAGCAGCTCCAGTGTCAAAACCGGGGAGCTGTTTTTT. Amino acid sequence: CASSSSVKTGELFF.

The chain is built from TRBV30 and TRBJ2-7; D remains ambiguous. The germline V gene encodes CDR1 GTSNPN and CDR2 SVGIG (reference sequence). The CDR3 has 12 amino acids. V was pared by 4 bases and J by 2 bases, with 9 bases between. For the CDR3, the DNA is TGTGCCTGGAAACCACTGCCCTACGAGCAGTACTTC. Its protein product is CAWKPLPYEQYF.

This clone was picked up a small number of times. The chain is built from TRBV18 and TRBJ2-7; 8 bases are a match to TRBD1. Losses at the gene ends were 0 bases for V and 7 bases for J; bases not matched to a gene: 8. Germline values: CDR1 KGHSH, CDR2 LQKENI. This CDR3 comprises 15 residues. The DNA of the CDR3 is TGTGCCAGCTCACCACCGACAGGGGACCCACCTGAGCAGTACTTC. Its translation is CASSPPTGDPPEQYF.

V is TRBV14 and J is TRBJ2-7, with a weak D call TRBD1 (5 bases). The germline V gene encodes CDR1 SGHDN and CDR2 FVKESK. The CDR3 has 18 residues. The germline V and J ends were trimmed by 1 base and 0 bases, with 19 bases remaining between them. The CDR3 nucleotides are TGTGCCAGCAGCCAAGGCTGGTTGGGGCGGCACAGCTCCTACGAGCAGTACTTC. The encoded protein is CASSQGWLGRHSSYEQYF.

The rearrangement joins TRBV7-2 to TRBJ1-1; 7 positions match TRBD1. Germline V gene sequence: CDR1 SGHTA, CDR2 FQGNSA. The CDR3 extends over 15 amino acids. The V segment lost 5 bases and the J segment 1 base; nucleotides outside the gene matches: 7. This CDR3 reads CASSPRTGGNTEAFF. The DNA for the CDR3 is TGTGCCAGCAGCCCGAGGACAGGAGGGAACACTGAAGCTTTCTTT.

This chain uses TRBV5-6 with TRBJ2-7; 8 bases match TRBD1. The CDR3 runs to 15 residues. Germline V gene lookup returns CDR1 SGHDT and CDR2 YYEEEE. V gave up 0 bases and J gave up 3 bases; unmatched junction bases: 5. CDR3 loop: CASSLGDRTHYEQYF. The CDR3 DNA is TGTGCCAGCAGCTTGGGGGACAGGACCCACTACGAGCAGTACTTC.

The CDR3: CASSPDMGARNSPLHF. For the CDR3, the DNA is TGTGCCAGCAGCCCCGATATGGGGGCGCGAAATTCACCCCTCCACTTT. The V gene is TRBV7-2, the J gene TRBJ1-6, with D possibly TRBD1 on 6 matching bases. The V and J ends lost 5 bases and 7 bases respectively, with 18 bases between them. The CDR3 extends over 16 amino acids. CDR1 and CDR2 from the germline V gene are SGHTA and FQGNSA. The full variable domain, with the rest looked up from reference TRBV7-2 and TRBJ1-6, is GAGVSQSPSNKVTEKGKDVELRCDPISGHTALYWYRQSLGQGLEFLIYFQGNSAPDKSGLPSDRFSAERTGGSVSTLTIQRTQQEDSAVYLCASSPDMGARNSPLHFGNGTRLTVT.

The chain joins TRBV4-3 to TRBJ2-3; D perhaps matches TRBD1 (5 bases). This CDR3 has 16 amino acids. CDR1 is LGHNA, CDR2 YSLEER, per germline. V was pared by 0 bases and J by 4 bases, with 14 bases between. The DNA of the CDR3 is TGCGCCAGCAGCCAAGATCGGCAGGGAAGGGCAGATACGCAGTATTTT. Protein: CASSQDRQGRADTQYF.

The chain has TRBV11-1 and TRBJ2-7, with a possible D match to TRBD1 (6 bases). The V end was cut by 2 bases, the J end by 3 bases, with 17 bases between. The CDR3 loop spans 16 amino acids. Germline-derived CDR1 and CDR2 are SGHAT and FQDESV (reference sequence). The CDR3 bases are TGTGCCAGCAGCTTATACGGCCAGGGGTCAGACTACGAGCAGTACTTC. Translating it yields CASSLYGQGSDYEQYF.

The chain is built from TRBV5-6 and TRBJ2-5; D assignment may be TRBD1 or TRBD2 (6 bases each). The CDR3 covers 16 residues. CDR1 is SGHDT, CDR2 YYEEEE, per germline. Trimming took off 4 bases at V and 2 bases at J, with 18 bases between the two ends. The CDR3 region has the DNA TGTGCCAGCAGCCCAACGCCGGGGGCCTGGCAAGAGACCCAGTACTTC. The encoded protein is CASSPTPGAWQETQYF.

This clone was observed once. This chain uses TRBV7-6 with TRBJ1-5, with 8 bases aligning to TRBD1. Germline V gives CDR1 SGHVS, CDR2 FNYEAQ. Trimming at V came to 5 bases and at J to 6 bases, leaving 6 bases not matched to a gene. The CDR3 is made up of 14 amino acids. CDR3 coding DNA: TGTGCCAGCAGCCGCACAGGGGGGGGTCAGCCCCAGCATTTT. Protein sequence: CASSRTGGGQPQHF.

The V call is TRBV7-3, the J call TRBJ2-5; D is unresolved. This CDR3 comprises 13 residues. CDR1 is SGHTA, CDR2 FQGTGA, per germline. The germline V and J ends were trimmed by 3 bases and 5 bases, with 10 bases remaining between them. The CDR3 region has the DNA TGTGCCAGCAGCTTGGGGTCCCGCGAGACCCAGTACTTC. Protein: CASSLGSRETQYF.

The V gene is TRBV9, the J gene TRBJ1-6, with D possibly being TRBD1 (5 bases). The CDR3 is made up of 12 amino acids. V shed 10 bases and J shed 9 bases, with 14 bases lying between them. Germline CDR1 reads SGDLS; CDR2 reads YYNGEE. The CDR3 reads CASGVQGSPLHF. In DNA form, the CDR3 reads TGTGCCTCTGGGGTTCAGGGTTCACCCCTCCACTTT.

A few counts support this clone. The V call is TRBV19, the J call TRBJ1-2; TRBD1 matches at 8 bases. Germline loops: CDR1 LNHDA, CDR2 SQIVND (reference sequence). V dropped 7 bases and J dropped 7; count of bases not matched to a gene: 11. The CDR3 is 14 residues long. The CDR3 is CASTVDRAVAGYTF. The CDR3 nucleotides are TGTGCCAGTACCGTGGACAGGGCAGTGGCTGGCTACACCTTC.

The CDR3 DNA follows: TGCAGCGTTGATGAGACTAGTGGGACCCAGTACTTC. It codes for CSVDETSGTQYF. J is TRBJ2-5 and V is TRBV29-1, with a tentative D call TRBD2 (6 bases). The CDR3 is made up of 12 amino acids. V lost 3 bases and J lost 7, with 12 bases in between. The V gene's germline CDR1 is SQVTM and CDR2 ANQGSEA.

The genes are TRBV7-9 and TRBJ2-5; a weak D match, TRBD1 (6 bases). V was pared by 5 bases and J by 1 base, with 14 bases between. The length of the CDR3 is 15 residues. Germline loops: CDR1 SEHNR, CDR2 FQNEAQ (reference sequence). The CDR3 DNA follows: TGTGCCAGCAGCCATCGGTTGGGGGCCCAAGAGACCCAGTACTTC. Translated: CASSHRLGAQETQYF.

This clone came up a few times. This chain links TRBV13 with TRBJ1-6, with 10 bases fitting TRBD1. CDR1 PRHDT and CDR2 FYEKMQ come from the germline V gene (reference sequence). V trimming: 4 bases; J trimming: 6 bases; junction bases outside the gene matches: 6. The CDR3 runs 16 residues. In DNA, the CDR3 is TGTGCCAGCAGCTCCGACAGGGGGCCGAGTAATTCACCCCTCCACTTT. Its protein is CASSSDRGPSNSPLHF.

This chain links TRBV5-6 with TRBJ1-4; no definite D call. From germline, CDR1 is SGHDT and CDR2 YYEEEE. This CDR3 is 15 amino acids long. With 0 bases removed from V and 3 bases from J, the gap between germline ends came to 9 bases. CDR3 loop: CASSLAEAANEKLFF. DNA for the CDR3: TGTGCCAGCAGCTTGGCCGAGGCGGCTAATGAAAAACTGTTTTTT.

The chain has TRBV2 and TRBJ1-2; D gene unclear. CDR1 SNHLY and CDR2 FYNNEI come from the germline V gene. The CDR3 sequence is 13 residues long. V lost 6 bases, J lost 5 bases, and 13 bases lay in between. CDR3 in amino acids: CASSGETVYGYTF. In nucleotides, the CDR3 is TGTGCCAGCAGCGGGGAGACCGTATATGGCTACACCTTC.

This chain connects TRBV7-9 to TRBJ2-7; possible D gene TRBD2, 6 bases. The CDR3 runs to 15 residues. V lost 5 bases and J lost 4, with 18 bases in between. Per the germline V gene, CDR1 is SEHNR and CDR2 is FQNEAQ (reference sequence). In DNA, the CDR3 is TGTGCCAGCAGCCCTAGGCGGGGTGGCGTGTACGAGCAGTACTTC. Amino acids: CASSPRRGGVYEQYF.

This clone occurred a few times. The rearrangement joins TRBV6-1 to TRBJ1-4, with 8 bases identical to TRBD1. Germline trimming cut 4 bases from V and 4 bases from J; bases unmatched to any gene: 5. Germline values: CDR1 MNHNS, CDR2 SASEGT. The CDR3 runs 15 residues. CDR3 coding DNA: TGTGCCAGCAGTGGATACGGACAGGGTAATGAAAAACTGTTTTTT. Protein: CASSGYGQGNEKLFF.